Listed below are T cell receptor beta chains from one sample, sequenced in a study of T cell responses to AZD1222 COVID-19 vaccine. This table comes from immunoSEQ multiplex PCR, and its TCRdb copy is limited to in-frame clones, with some not included. This sample has 100,000 to 150,000 clones, with roughly nine tenths found just once. The sample consisted of peripheral blood, taken on day 0 of AZD1222 vaccination. Receptor source: an adult in good health. CDR3s include the opening cysteine and the closing phenylalanine or tryptophan. A D gene is named only where the DNA matches it firmly. Size values are once, few and many counts, or a class for expanded clones, and some rows have none.

D gene	J gene	clone size	V gene	CDR3 protein	CDR3 DNA
TRBD1	TRBJ1-4	-	TRBV5-1	CASSGGQGLANEKLFF	TGCGCCAGCAGCGGGGGACAGGGGCTCGCTAATGAAAAACTGTTTTTT
-	TRBJ2-1	-	TRBV7-7	CASSYTGGAGDEQFF	TGTGCTAGCAGTTACACAGGGGGAGCGGGGGATGAGCAGTTCTTC
TRBD2	TRBJ2-1	-	TRBV4-2	CASSQGSSSGGEGEQFF	TGTGCCAGCAGCCAAGGTAGCAGTAGCGGGGGGGAGGGTGAGCAGTTCTTC
-	TRBJ2-3	-	TRBV18	CASSPRVTDTQYF	TGTGCCAGCTCACCACGGGTCACAGATACGCAGTATTTT
-	TRBJ1-2	-	TRBV18	CASYRDRRDGYTF	TGTGCCAGCTACCGGGACCGAAGAGATGGCTACACCTTC
-	TRBJ2-7	-	TRBV10-3	CAISETGPIEQYF	TGTGCCATCAGTGAGACAGGACCCATCGAGCAGTACTTC
-	TRBJ1-2	once	TRBV12-3/TRBV12-4	CASSGGYGYTF	TGTGCCAGTTCAGGCGGCTATGGCTACACCTTC
TRBD2	TRBJ2-1	-	TRBV11-2	CASSLTSVNNEQFF	TGTGCCAGCAGCCTTACTAGCGTGAACAATGAGCAGTTCTTC
-	TRBJ1-4	-	TRBV28	CASRLGSGKEKLFF	TGTGCCAGCAGACTGGGGTCCGGGAAAGAAAAACTGTTTTTT
-	TRBJ1-2	-	TRBV7-9	CASSVSPDSAGTF	TGTGCCAGCAGCGTATCACCCGACAGCGCCGGTACCTTC
TRBD2	TRBJ2-1	-	TRBV7-3	CASSFGLAGGSGEQFF	TGTGCCAGCAGCTTTGGACTAGCGGGAGGTTCAGGTGAGCAGTTCTTC
TRBD2	TRBJ2-1	-	TRBV18	CASSPPSGLAGGKAYNEQFF	TGTGCCAGCTCACCACCGAGTGGACTAGCGGGAGGAAAAGCCTACAATGAGCAGTTCTTC
-	TRBJ1-5	-	TRBV28	CASSYTGSENQPQHF	TGTGCCAGCAGTTACACAGGATCGGAGAATCAGCCCCAGCATTTT
-	TRBJ2-7	-	TRBV18	CASSPPGQGEQYF	TGTGCCAGCTCACCACCGGGTCAAGGGGAGCAGTACTTC
TRBD1	TRBJ1-1	-	TRBV29-1	CSVEPAATGSTEAFF	TGCAGCGTTGAACCGGCCGCGACAGGGAGCACTGAAGCTTTCTTT
-	TRBJ1-2	-	TRBV20-1	CSASGRAPGGYGYTF	TGCAGTGCTAGTGGTCGGGCGCCAGGAGGCTATGGCTACACCTTC
-	TRBJ1-5	once	TRBV6-1	CASSEINQPQHF	TGTGCCAGCAGTGAAATAAATCAGCCCCAGCATTTT
TRBD1	TRBJ2-2	-	TRBV5-6	CASSFDRANTGELFF	TGTGCCAGCAGCTTCGACAGGGCGAACACCGGGGAGCTGTTTTTT
-	TRBJ1-3	-	TRBV4-3	CASSQGIQSGGNTIYF	TGCGCCAGCAGCCAAGGAATTCAATCGGGGGGAAACACCATATATTTT
TRBD2	TRBJ2-3	-	TRBV2	CASSYLVGTSGGGDTQYF	TGTGCCAGCAGTTACCTCGTCGGGACTAGCGGGGGAGGGGATACGCAGTATTTT
TRBD1	TRBJ1-5	-	TRBV19	CASSPDRGNQPQHF	TGTGCCAGTAGTCCTGACAGGGGCAATCAGCCCCAGCATTTT
-	TRBJ2-5	-	TRBV11-2	CASSLEEPESQETQYF	TGTGCCAGCAGCTTAGAGGAGCCTGAATCCCAAGAGACCCAGTACTTC
-	TRBJ1-4	-	TRBV5-4	CASSFSGEKLFF	TGTGCCAGCAGCTTTTCAGGTGAAAAACTGTTTTTT
TRBD2	TRBJ2-7	-	TRBV7-8	CASSLGGLAGGYEQYF	TGTGCCAGCAGCTTAGGGGGGCTAGCGGGAGGTTACGAGCAGTACTTC
TRBD2	TRBJ2-7	once	TRBV10-3	CAISDPSGATLYEQYF	TGTGCCATCAGTGACCCTAGCGGTGCCACTCTCTACGAGCAGTACTTC
-	TRBJ2-7	-	TRBV5-6	CASSLDRGSSYEQYF	TGTGCCAGCAGCTTGGACCGGGGAAGCTCCTACGAGCAGTACTTC
-	TRBJ2-3	-	TRBV4-3	CASSQDRQSHTDTQYF	TGCGCCAGCAGCCAAGACAGGCAGTCACACACAGATACGCAGTATTTT
-	TRBJ1-3	-	TRBV5-1	CASSSQSGGTTIYF	TGCGCCAGCAGCTCACAAAGCGGGGGTACCACCATATATTTT
TRBD2	TRBJ2-5	-	TRBV7-8	CASSPGGLAGGGQETQYF	TGTGCCAGCAGCCCTGGAGGACTAGCGGGAGGGGGGCAAGAGACCCAGTACTTC
TRBD2	TRBJ2-1	-	TRBV7-2	CASSPSGVSNEQFF	TGTGCCAGCAGCCCTAGCGGGGTCTCAAATGAGCAGTTCTTC
TRBD1	TRBJ1-1	-	TRBV9	CASSPPQGATEAFF	TGTGCCAGCAGCCCCCCCCAGGGGGCCACTGAAGCTTTCTTT
-	TRBJ1-1	once	TRBV7-9	CASSLYKAGNTEAFF	TGTGCCAGCAGCTTATATAAGGCGGGGAACACTGAAGCTTTCTTT
-	TRBJ2-5	-	TRBV19	CASSATGAQETQYF	TGTGCCAGTAGTGCGACGGGGGCCCAAGAGACCCAGTACTTC
TRBD1	TRBJ1-5	-	TRBV2	CASSGQGLGNQPQHF	TGTGCCAGCAGTGGACAGGGTCTGGGCAATCAGCCCCAGCATTTT
-	TRBJ2-7	-	TRBV12-5	CASGIGITGLEQYF	TGTGCTAGTGGTATCGGGATCACCGGACTTGAGCAGTACTTC
TRBD1	TRBJ1-5	once	TRBV15	CATSMATGVDQPQHF	TGTGCCACCAGCATGGCCACAGGGGTTGATCAGCCCCAGCATTTT
-	TRBJ2-1	-	TRBV25-1	CASSEFEGPSSYNEQFF	TGTGCCAGCAGTGAATTCGAGGGGCCAAGCTCCTACAATGAGCAGTTCTTC